The rows below give T cell receptor beta chains drawn from one sample of a study of a mutant IDH1 vaccine in newly diagnosed glioma. TCRdb's table, derived via immunoSEQ multiplex PCR, lists solely in-frame clones and lacks some. This sample has tens of thousands of clones, with around 78% found just once. No antigen is known for these receptors. This material consisted of PBMCs, taken from a glioma patient whose treatment included an IDH1 peptide vaccine. These receptors were collected from a man aged 35 to 55 with glioma. CDR3s include the opening cysteine and the closing phenylalanine or tryptophan. A D gene is named only where the DNA matches it firmly. Expanded clones get a size class; other rows say once, few or many, or leave the size out.

-	TRBV7-7	-	TRBJ2-7	CASSLRTLPYEQYF	TGTGCCAGCAGCTTACGCACCCTACCCTACGAGCAGTACTTC
-	TRBV6-1	-	TRBJ1-5	CASSERLGNQPQHF	TGTGCCAGCAGTGAAAGATTGGGCAATCAGCCCCAGCATTTT
TRBD1	TRBV9	-	TRBJ1-2	CASSATGDSIYGYTF	TGTGCCAGCAGCGCGACAGGGGATTCTATCTATGGCTACACCTTC
-	TRBV20-1	-	TRBJ1-2	CSALGFSGYTF	TGCAGTGCTTTGGGTTTCTCTGGCTACACCTTC
-	TRBV18	-	TRBJ2-2	CASSLVANTGELFF	TGTGCCAGCTCACTCGTTGCGAACACCGGGGAGCTGTTTTTT
-	TRBV2	-	TRBJ2-4	CASTGGGKNIQYF	TGTGCCAGTACAGGGGGGGGCAAAAACATTCAGTACTTC
TRBD1	TRBV27	-	TRBJ2-7	CASRNPGQGNYEQYF	TGTGCCAGCAGGAACCCGGGACAGGGTAACTACGAGCAGTACTTC
-	TRBV12-5	-	TRBJ1-6	CASGLGQVNNSPLHF	TGTGCTAGTGGTTTGGGACAGGTGAATAATTCACCCCTCCACTTT
TRBD2	TRBV6-5	-	TRBJ2-7	CASGRTSTYEQYF	TGTGCCAGCGGCCGGACTAGTACCTACGAGCAGTACTTC
-	TRBV5-4	-	TRBJ2-7	CASSLGTGSNEQYF	TGTGCCAGCAGCTTGGGTACAGGGTCTAACGAGCAGTACTTC
-	TRBV7-9	-	TRBJ1-4	CASSLEGREEKLFF	TGTGCCAGCAGCCTAGAGGGGCGAGAAGAAAAACTGTTTTTT
TRBD1	TRBV5-4	-	TRBJ1-6	CASSLGGAGQHSPLHF	TGTGCCAGCAGCTTAGGGGGGGCGGGACAGCATTCACCCCTCCACTTT
-	TRBV14	-	TRBJ1-2	CASSPSGGGYTF	TGTGCCAGCAGCCCCTCGGGGGGTGGCTACACCTTC
TRBD1	TRBV5-1	-	TRBJ1-4	CASSPGQGSEKLFF	TGCGCCAGCAGCCCCGGACAGGGGAGTGAAAAACTGTTTTTT
-	TRBV27	-	TRBJ1-6	CASSPDRLNSPLHF	TGTGCCAGCAGCCCAGACAGGCTTAATTCACCCCTCCACTTT
-	TRBV7-9	-	TRBJ1-4	CASSRNGGGDEKLFF	TGTGCCAGCAGCCGAAACGGAGGAGGAGATGAAAAACTGTTTTTT
-	TRBV5-1	-	TRBJ2-5	CASSYQGSQETQYF	TGCGCCAGCAGTTATCAGGGGTCCCAAGAGACCCAGTACTTC
-	TRBV19	-	TRBJ1-3	CASTLSVSGNTIYF	TGTGCCAGTACCCTGTCCGTCTCTGGAAACACCATATATTTT
-	TRBV19	-	TRBJ1-5	CASSIEGGGNQPQHF	TGTGCCAGTAGTATCGAGGGGGGAGGCAATCAGCCCCAGCATTTT
-	TRBV7-9	-	TRBJ2-2	CASTRGDTLNTGELFF	TGTGCCAGCACCAGAGGGGACACTTTGAACACCGGGGAGCTGTTTTTT
-	TRBV5-1	-	TRBJ1-4	CASSGGPLATNEKLFF	TGCGCCAGCAGCGGGGGACCGCTAGCAACTAATGAAAAACTGTTTTTT
TRBD1	TRBV18	-	TRBJ2-7	CASSSGTGLEQYF	TGTGCCAGCTCGTCCGGGACAGGGCTTGAGCAGTACTTC
TRBD1	TRBV5-1	few	TRBJ1-1	CASSVDRASEAFF	TGCGCCAGCAGCGTAGACAGGGCGAGTGAAGCTTTCTTT
-	TRBV15	-	TRBJ1-2	CATSRQGLGDYGYTF	TGTGCCACCAGCAGGCAGGGTTTAGGGGACTATGGCTACACCTTC
TRBD1	TRBV7-8	-	TRBJ1-3	CASSADREGNGNTIYF	TGTGCCAGCAGCGCCGACAGGGAAGGAAATGGAAACACCATATATTTT
-	TRBV7-2	-	TRBJ1-6	CASSLPRGIHSPLHF	TGTGCCAGCAGCCTACCGAGGGGGATTCATTCACCCCTCCACTTT
TRBD2	TRBV6-4	-	TRBJ2-7	CASSYLAGASYEQYF	TGTGCCAGCAGTTATCTAGCGGGGGCCTCCTACGAGCAGTACTTC
TRBD1	TRBV6-5	few	TRBJ1-1	CASSPDRGNTEAFF	TGTGCCAGCAGCCCGGACAGGGGAAACACTGAAGCTTTCTTT
-	TRBV6-1	-	TRBJ2-6	CASFRGFSGANVLTF	TGTGCCAGCTTTAGGGGGTTCTCTGGGGCCAACGTCCTGACTTTC
TRBD1	TRBV4-1	-	TRBJ2-7	CASSPGTGRGEQYF	TGCGCCAGCAGCCCCGGGACAGGGAGGGGCGAGCAGTACTTC
-	TRBV5-1	-	TRBJ1-1	CASSSGANTEAFF	TGCGCCAGCAGCTCAGGGGCGAACACTGAAGCTTTCTTT
TRBD2	TRBV5-1	-	TRBJ2-5	CASSRSGGDGETQYF	TGCGCCAGCAGCCGTAGCGGGGGGGACGGGGAGACCCAGTACTTC
-	TRBV4-1	-	TRBJ2-5	CASSQVGEETQYF	TGCGCCAGCAGCCAAGTCGGAGAAGAGACCCAGTACTTC